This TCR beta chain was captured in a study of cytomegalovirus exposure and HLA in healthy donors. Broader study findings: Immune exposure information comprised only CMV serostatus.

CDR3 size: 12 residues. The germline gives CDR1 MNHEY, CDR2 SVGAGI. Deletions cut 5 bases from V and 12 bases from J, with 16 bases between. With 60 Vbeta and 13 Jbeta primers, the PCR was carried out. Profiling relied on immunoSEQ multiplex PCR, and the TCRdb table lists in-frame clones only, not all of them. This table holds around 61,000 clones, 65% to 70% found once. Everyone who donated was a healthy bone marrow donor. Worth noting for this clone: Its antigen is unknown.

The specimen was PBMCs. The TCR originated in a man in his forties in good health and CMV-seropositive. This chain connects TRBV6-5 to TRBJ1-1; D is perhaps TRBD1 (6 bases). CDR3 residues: CASSKIQGPTFF. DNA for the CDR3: TGTGCCAGCAGTAAGATACAGGGACCAACTTTCTTT.